Here is one T cell receptor beta chain with its context. This receptor's antigen is unknown. Per-base quality was not reported, and no clone a single base away is much larger than it. Library preparation used PCR. Sequenced on an Illumina HiSeq 2000. Using fastp at Q25 and MiXCR, TCRdb reprocessed the public reads and kept productive beta chains. One record per CDR3 amino acid sequence lists the most common genes and DNA. The table for this sample lists 9,500 to 15,000 distinct CDR3 sequences; roughly 55% of them were counted only once. 34% of the sample is held by the ten biggest clonotypes. This entry is derived from a study of tumor-infiltrating lymphocytes in oesophageal squamous cell carcinoma (TCRdb year 2016). Its CDR3 holds 11 amino acids, cysteine through phenylalanine. Here the CDR3 DNA is all that survives: 33 bases in frame from base 1.

Sequencing input: esophageal tumor tissue. This TCR came from a female donor with esophageal squamous cell carcinoma. The chain is assembled from TRBV12-3 or TRBV12-4 and TRBJ2-4; there is no confident call for the D gene. The end of the DNA is better explained by TRBJ2-1, so the J call may be wrong. CDR3 loop: CASSSYYEQFF. The nucleotide sequence is given as TGTGCCAGCAGTTCCTACTACGAGCAGTTCTTC.